This T cell receptor (beta chain) was profiled in a study of response to subunit inactivated influenza vaccine. TCRdb passed the RT-PCR reads through MiXCR, listing each CDR3 protein once. The sample holds hundreds of thousands of distinct CDR3 sequences, 15% to 19% seen once. The CDR3 length is 14 residues. V lost 0 bases to trimming and J lost 4 bases, with 12 bases between them. Germline loops: CDR1 DFQATT, CDR2 SNEGSKA (reference sequence). The TCR was taken from a man aged 45 to 65 who received an inactivated influenza vaccine. V gene TRBV20-1 combines with J gene TRBJ2-5; the D gene is possibly TRBD2 (6 bases). The sample consisted of PBMCs from blood, taken 11 to 12 days after vaccination. The CDR3 DNA reads as TGCAGTGCTAGAGATGGAGGGGCCGGAGAGACCCAGTACTTC. Protein: CSARDGGAGETQYF.